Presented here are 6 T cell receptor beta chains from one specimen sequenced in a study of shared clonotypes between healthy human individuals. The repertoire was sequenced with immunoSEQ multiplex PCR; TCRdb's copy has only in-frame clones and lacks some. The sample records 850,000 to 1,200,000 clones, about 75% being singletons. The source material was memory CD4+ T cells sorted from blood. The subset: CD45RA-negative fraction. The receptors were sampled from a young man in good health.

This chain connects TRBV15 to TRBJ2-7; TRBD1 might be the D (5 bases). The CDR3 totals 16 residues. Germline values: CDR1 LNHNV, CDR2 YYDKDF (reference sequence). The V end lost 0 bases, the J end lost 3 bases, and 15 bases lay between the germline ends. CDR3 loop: CATSRDPAGLGYEQYF. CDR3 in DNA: TGTGCCACCAGCAGAGATCCCGCAGGGCTGGGCTACGAGCAGTACTTC.

In nucleotides, the CDR3 is TGTGCCAGCGAACCCGGGGACAAATTACAAGAGACCCAGTACTTC. Translated: CASEPGDKLQETQYF. This chain links TRBV6-1 with TRBJ2-5; a possible D gene is TRBD1 (6 bases). CDR3 length: 15 amino acids. The germline gives CDR1 MNHNS, CDR2 SASEGT. V was trimmed by 8 bases and J by 2 bases, leaving 18 bases between them.

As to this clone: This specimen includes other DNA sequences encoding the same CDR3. CDR3 region: CASSLGHTDTQYF. The CDR3 bases are TGTGCCAGCAGCTTAGGGCATACAGATACGCAGTATTTT. The chain joins TRBV7-9 to TRBJ2-3; D not certain. The CDR3 consists of 13 residues. V was cut by 1 base and J by 3 bases, with 5 bases left in between. The germline V gene encodes CDR1 SEHNR and CDR2 FQNEAQ (reference sequence).

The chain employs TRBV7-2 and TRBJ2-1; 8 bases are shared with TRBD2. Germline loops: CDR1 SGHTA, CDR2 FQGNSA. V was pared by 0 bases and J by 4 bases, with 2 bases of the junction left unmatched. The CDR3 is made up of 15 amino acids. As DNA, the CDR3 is TGTGCCAGCAGCTTAGCTAGCGGGACTTACAATGAGCAGTTCTTC. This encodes CASSLASGTYNEQFF.

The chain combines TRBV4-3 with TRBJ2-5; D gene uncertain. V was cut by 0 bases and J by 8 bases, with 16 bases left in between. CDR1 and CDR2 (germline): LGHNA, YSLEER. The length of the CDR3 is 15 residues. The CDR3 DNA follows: TGCGCCAGCAGCCAAGATGTGATGATATCCGGTACCCAGTACTTC. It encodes CASSQDVMISGTQYF.

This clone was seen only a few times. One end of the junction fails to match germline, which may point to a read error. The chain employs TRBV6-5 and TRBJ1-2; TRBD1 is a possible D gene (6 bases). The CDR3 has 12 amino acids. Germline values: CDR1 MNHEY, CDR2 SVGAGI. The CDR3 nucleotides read TGTGCCAGCAGACAGGGTAACGATGGCTACACCTTC. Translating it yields CASRQGNDGYTF.